This entry features one T cell receptor (beta chain) sequence. This specimen belongs to a study of blood T cell repertoires in COVID-19. Produced via immunoSEQ multiplex PCR; TCRdb's table is partial and in-frame only. The data show about 94,000 clones, 65% to 85% seen once. The V gene end was trimmed by 3 bases and the J gene end by 5 bases; junction bases not matched to a gene: 4. This CDR3 has 14 amino acids. Germline lookup yields CDR1 KGHSH and CDR2 LQKENI. This clonotype originated in a man between 60 and 75 years old with acute or convalescent COVID-19. The chain employs TRBV18 and TRBJ2-7; TRBD1 agrees at 10 bases. Sequenced input: peripheral blood. The DNA for the CDR3 is TGTGCCAGCTCACCCGGGACAGGGGCCAACGAGCAGTACTTC. Protein product: CASSPGTGANEQYF.